Reported below is one T cell receptor beta chain. This clone was seen a handful of times. Its antigen remains undetermined. Per-base quality was not reported, and no clone a single base away is much larger than it. CD8 naive samples were obtained by positive selection for CCR7 among CD45RO-negative cells, yielding a CD45RA+CCR7+ population from which TemRA cells were excluded. Donors were healthy HIV-negative adults with no recently reported acute infections or vaccinations. All donors were Caucasian adults living in Nashville, Tennessee, USA. After blood collection by leukapheresis, PBMCs were isolated using Ficoll-Histopaque density gradient centrifugation and then cryopreserved in the vapor phase of liquid nitrogen. Analytical flow cytometry was used to check the purity and quantity of each magnetically sorted T cell population. Genomic DNA was isolated from each sorted fraction and quantified by UV absorbance on a Nanodrop 2000c.

Using the deep immunoSEQ assay, multiplex PCR amplified TCR CDR3 regions from genomic DNA. Extracted genomic DNA from each cell subset was spread evenly across all wells of several immunoSEQ 96-well plates, with each plate serving as a replicate. Each replicate PCR for sorted subsets received around 200 ng genomic DNA, equal to about 30,000 T cell genomes. Purified libraries were quantified with a Qubit 3.0 fluorometer, sized on a Bioanalyzer 2100, and re-quantified with the KAPA Library Quantification kit. A separate single-read 150-cycle Illumina NextSeq 550 flow cell was used to sequence each immunoSEQ 96-well plate. The paper's processing steps were these. The immunoSEQ output contained only junctional sequences without quality scores, so filtering could not match that applied to full-length reads. Sequences were annotated with PyIR, a Python wrapper for IgBLAST v1.9, and V/J genes and CDR3 were assigned using IMGT germline references. Reads with weak V/J assignments (E-value above 1e-6), missing CDR3, stop codons, out-of-frame junctions, or ambiguous translated residues were removed. V3J clonotypes were defined as sequences sharing the same inferred V gene, J gene, and CDR3 amino acid sequence. Percentage overlap between repertoires was computed as shared unique clonotypes divided by the size of the smaller repertoire. RTK rarefaction, the Chao1 estimator, and Recon v2.1 estimates of unobserved clonotypes were used to assess repertoire richness. For all TCRbeta clonotypes obtained by the gDNA method from four donors, generation probabilities were computed with OLGA. TCRdb mirrors the immuneACCESS table, restricted to in-frame sequences. Some clones are absent from its copies; in checked studies, under half trace to an unresolved V gene, and the reason for the others is unknown. The DNA gave D and trimming, while V, J and clone size come from that table. This sample comprises about 2.1 million clones, about 94% of them detected only once. In total, the top ten clones hold about 1.6% of the sample.

These data are taken from a study of shared clonotypes between healthy human individuals (dated by TCRdb to the early 2020s). Notes on the research overall: The cohort comprised two women and a few men aged 18 to 49 years. Blood TCR repertoires of a handful of healthy adults were deeply sequenced to estimate repertoire size and the extent of clonotype sharing between individuals. Per donor, leukapheresis produced somewhere between about 0.8 and 9 billion PBMCs. To increase sequencing depth and limit assay-specific biases, TCR repertoire library preparation and sequencing were carried out by different laboratories using diverse techniques. For each donor, CD4 naive and CD4 memory were each run on three plates, CD8 naive on two plates, and CD8 memory on one plate. Points the paper makes about the study in general: Because the study included a small number of donors, the genetic and exposure-history diversity represented was limited. Across a handful of donors, 4.5% to 6.5% of naive CD4, 3% to 3.5% of naive CD8, around 2.1% of memory CD4, and about 0.4% of memory CD8 clonotypes were shared. Pairwise subsampling led to the expectation that sequencing depth would affect the degree of clonotype sharing among donors. Even with the large sequencing depth, rarefaction of the sorted-subset datasets indicated that sequencing was incomplete. Compared with non-shared clonotypes, the clonotypes found in all four sorted-subset donors had higher generation probabilities. Sampling was restricted to blood, and TCR repertoires in tissues likely differ from the TCR repertoires found in blood. Naive subsets generally had larger estimated clonotype richness than memory subsets did.

The CDR3 has 13 amino acids, counting the end cysteine and phenylalanine. The retained sequence is limited to the CDR3, 39 bases, with the frame set at the first base. V and J are truncated by 0 bases and 6 bases respectively, leaving an intervening sequence of 6 bases. Per the germline V gene, MNHEY is the CDR1 and SVGAGI is the CDR2. The clonotype comes from a man aged 18-30 years in good health. Some clones in this sample may be carry-over from other donors' samples. The rearranged segments are TRBV6-5 and TRBJ1-5, with the identity of the D gene unclear. Sample: naive CD8+ T cells from PBMCs. The intended sense of this specimen's cell subset or site label: CD45RA+CCR7+. The CDR3 reads as follows: CASSYSKGQPQHF. In nucleotides, the sequence is TGTGCCAGCAGTTACTCGAAGGGTCAGCCCCAGCATTTT.